One sample yielded the 22 T cell receptor beta chains listed below, sequenced in a study of blood T cell repertoires in COVID-19. Clones were sequenced by immunoSEQ multiplex PCR, and TCRdb holds only the in-frame ones, with some missing. The sample lists 93,000 or so clones, over 75% occurring once. Sequencing was done on a sample of peripheral blood. The origin of the receptors is a human donor in a cohort sampled during active or convalescent COVID-19.

The V call is TRBV6-5, the J call TRBJ1-2; D is unclear. The CDR3 consists of 13 residues. Per germline, CDR1 MNHEY and CDR2 SVGAGI. The V end was cut by 5 bases, the J end by 1 base, with 8 bases between. CDR3 region: CASSPTRNYGYTF. CDR3 nucleotide sequence: TGTGCCAGCAGTCCTACCCGTAACTATGGCTACACCTTC.

V and J are TRBV3-1 (or the pseudogene TRBV3-2) and TRBJ2-1, with 11 bases fitting TRBD2. The ends lost 4 bases at V and 11 bases at J; junction bases unmatched: 1. CDR3 length equals 12 residues. Per germline, CDR1 LGHDT and CDR2 YNNKEL (reference sequence). CDR3 coding DNA: TGTGCCAGCAGCCTGACTAGCGGGAAGCAGTTCTTC. Translating it yields CASSLTSGKQFF.

This clone has a handful of counts. V usage is TRBV7-8 and J usage is TRBJ2-3; TRBD2 agrees at 8 bases. The length of the CDR3 is 18 residues. Germline V gene data show CDR1 as SGHVS and CDR2 as FQNEAQ. With 3 bases clipped from V and 2 bases from J, the junction kept 13 bases outside the gene matches. In nucleotides, the CDR3 is TGTGCCAGCAGCTTTATGGGTGTAGGACTAGCCTCCACAGATACGCAGTATTTT. It specifies CASSFMGVGLASTDTQYF.

The chain's CDR3 is CASSLTAGYTF. The CDR3, as DNA: TGTGCCAGCAGCTTAACAGCTGGCTACACCTTC. V and J are TRBV7-9 and TRBJ1-2; D call uncertain. V lost 2 bases and J 7 bases, leaving 5 bases between the germline ends. This CDR3 region has 11 residues. In germline, CDR1 is SEHNR, CDR2 FQNEAQ (reference sequence).

This clone was seen a single time. The chain couples TRBV6-2 or TRBV6-3 to TRBJ2-1; 10 nucleotides align to TRBD2. From germline, CDR1 is MNHEY and CDR2 SVGEGT. There are 18 residues in the CDR3. The junction had 9 bases not matched to a gene; V was cut back by 0 bases and J by 4 bases. The CDR3 sequence is CASSYSPSGGPYYNEQFF. The CDR3 DNA sequence: TGTGCCAGCAGTTACTCTCCTAGCGGGGGACCCTATTACAATGAGCAGTTCTTC.

V usage is TRBV19 and J usage is TRBJ2-3, with 7 bases lining up with TRBD1. V shed 2 bases and J 1 base; nucleotides not matched to a gene: 9. Germline CDR1 and CDR2: LNHDA and SQIVND (reference sequence). The CDR3 contains 17 residues. The CDR3 loop reads CASSIPTGLTGTDTQYF. The CDR3, as DNA: TGTGCCAGTAGTATACCGACAGGGTTAACTGGCACAGATACGCAGTATTTT.

This clone has just one count. The V call is TRBV5-1, the J call TRBJ2-6; the D is unclear. Trimming left V 0 bases short and J 0 bases short, with 7 bases between. Germline CDR1 and CDR2: SGHRS and YFSETQ. This CDR3 has 16 amino acids. Written as DNA, the CDR3 is TGCGCCAGCAGCTTGGCGTTCCTCTCTGGGGCCAACGTCCTGACTTTC. This sequence encodes CASSLAFLSGANVLTF.

This sequence joins TRBV5-5 and TRBJ1-1, with a weak D call TRBD1 (5 bases). V was cut by 1 base and J by 7 bases, with 8 bases left in between. This CDR3 comprises 12 residues. Germline values: CDR1 SGHKS, CDR2 YYEKEE (reference sequence). CDR3 nucleotides: TGTGCCAGCAGCTTGAGACAGTTTGAAGCTTTCTTT. This encodes CASSLRQFEAFF. The full variable domain, rest sourced from reference TRBV5-5 and TRBJ1-1, is DAGVTQSPTHLIKTRGQQVTLRCSPISGHKSVSWYQQVLGQGPQFIFQYYEKEERGRGNFPDRFSARQFPNYSSELNVNALLLGDSALYLCASSLRQFEAFFGQGTRLTVV.

This chain uses TRBV5-1 with TRBJ2-7, with 8 nucleotides matching TRBD1. Germline CDR1 SGHRS, CDR2 YFSETQ. Germline trimming cut 2 bases from V and 2 bases from J; bases unmatched to any gene: 6. CDR3 length: 15 residues. CDR3 loop: CASSFTGTGPYEQYF. The CDR3 nucleotides read TGCGCCAGCAGCTTTACCGGGACAGGACCCTACGAGCAGTACTTC.

The chain links TRBV7-2 to TRBJ2-3; 9 nucleotides agree with TRBD1. The germline gives CDR1 SGHTA, CDR2 FQGNSA. V dropped 5 bases and J dropped 4; count of bases not matched to a gene: 13. This CDR3 has 17 amino acids. DNA for the CDR3: TGTGCCAGCAGCCAAAAACCCGGGACAGGGATTCCAGATACGCAGTATTTT. Protein product: CASSQKPGTGIPDTQYF.

J is TRBJ2-3 and V is TRBV5-1; 7 bases are shared with TRBD1. Trimming cost V 4 bases and J 6 bases; bases outside gene matches: 11. The CDR3 length is 15 residues. Germline assignment: CDR1 SGHRS and CDR2 YFSETQ. For the CDR3, the DNA is TGCGCCAGCAGCGATGATACAGGGGCCTTCGATACGCAGTATTTT. Residues: CASSDDTGAFDTQYF.

The genes are TRBV27 and TRBJ1-1, with unresolved D. CDR1 and CDR2 (germline): MNHEY, SMNVEV (reference sequence). V lost 5 bases, J lost 1 base, and 11 bases lay in between. The CDR3 extends over 14 amino acids. The CDR3 coding sequence is TGTGCCAGCAGTCGCCGGACTTCGAACACTGAAGCTTTCTTT. It is translated as CASSRRTSNTEAFF.

The chain links TRBV9 to TRBJ1-4; possible D gene TRBD1, 6 bases. Trimming removed 4 bases from V and 8 bases from J, with 15 bases in between. This CDR3 comprises 14 residues. The germline V gene encodes CDR1 SGDLS and CDR2 YYNGEE. CDR3 nucleotides: TGTGCCAGCAGCCAAACAGGGTTTGGGGAAAAACTGTTTTTT. This codes for CASSQTGFGEKLFF.

The V gene is TRBV7-8, the J gene TRBJ2-7; weak D call: TRBD1 (6 bases). V lost 5 bases and J lost 0, with 11 bases in between. Germline-derived CDR1 and CDR2 are SGHVS and FQNEAQ. This CDR3 is built from 14 residues. The CDR3 reads CASSRDRSSYEQYF. In DNA form, the CDR3 reads TGTGCCAGCAGCCGAGACAGGAGCTCCTACGAGCAGTACTTC.

This chain uses TRBV9 with TRBJ1-3; 8 bases align to TRBD1. This CDR3 is 21 amino acids long. Trimming took 3 bases from V and 5 from J; bases not matched to a gene: 25. Looked up from germline, CDR1 is SGDLS and CDR2 is YYNGEE. The CDR3 DNA sequence: TGTGCCAGCAGCGAAAGGGACAGGCAACGTCCCGAGGATTTGGCGCGAAACACCATATATTTT. Its translation: CASSERDRQRPEDLARNTIYF.

This chain joins TRBV7-9 and TRBJ1-5; D unclear. Trimming pared 4 bases from V and 5 bases from J, leaving 18 bases between. Germline V gene data show CDR1 as SEHNR and CDR2 as FQNEAQ (reference sequence). The CDR3 is made up of 16 amino acids. The CDR3 DNA is TGTGCCAGCAGCTCATTCTCGGGTTTGAGCGATCAGCCCCAGCATTTT. Protein sequence: CASSSFSGLSDQPQHF.

This chain uses TRBV4-3 with TRBJ2-5, with 11 nucleotides matching TRBD1. With V trimmed by 5 bases and J by 0 bases, 2 bases remained unmatched. The germline gives CDR1 LGHNA, CDR2 YSLEER. The CDR3 extends over 15 amino acids. Here the CDR3 DNA reads TGCGCCAGCAGCGCGGGACAGGGGGACCAAGAGACCCAGTACTTC. Its protein is CASSAGQGDQETQYF.

The J gene is TRBJ2-1, the V gene TRBV27, with 12 bases aligning to TRBD2. The V gene end was trimmed by 1 base and the J gene end by 5 bases; junction bases not matched to a gene: 6. This CDR3 is 17 amino acids long. Germline V CDR1 and CDR2: MNHEY, SMNVEV (reference sequence). CDR3 protein: CASSLLGLAGGNNEQFF. In nucleotides, the CDR3 is TGTGCCAGCAGTTTATTGGGGCTAGCGGGGGGGAACAATGAGCAGTTCTTC.

The chain has TRBV5-1 and TRBJ2-3; D is unclear. Trimming shortened V by 0 bases and J by 4 bases, and 9 bases separated the two germline ends. The CDR3 is made up of 14 amino acids. The germline V gene has CDR1 SGHRS and CDR2 YFSETQ. For the CDR3, the DNA is TGCGCCAGCAGCTTGGTTTTCATTTCAGATACGCAGTATTTT. It encodes CASSLVFISDTQYF.

V gene TRBV29-1 combines with J gene TRBJ1-2; TRBD1 might be the D (6 bases). The CDR3 runs to 15 residues. The V end was cut by 1 base, the J end by 8 bases, with 20 bases between. Germline V lookup: CDR1 SQVTM, CDR2 ANQGSEA. The CDR3 is CSVEGSGVAPTGYTF. The CDR3 nucleotides read TGCAGCGTTGAAGGGTCAGGGGTCGCTCCTACGGGCTACACCTTC.

This clone was counted a single time. J is TRBJ2-2 and V is TRBV7-9; TRBD2 matches at 8 bases. V lost 7 bases to trimming and J lost 5 bases; unmatched junction nucleotides: 9. Germline V gives CDR1 SEHNR, CDR2 FQNEAQ (reference sequence). This CDR3 has 15 residues. The CDR3 bases are TGTGCCAGCACCCGGGGGGGGCCGAGGACCGGGGAGCTGTTTTTT. Amino acid sequence: CASTRGGPRTGELFF. Complete variable domain (other parts from reference TRBV7-9 and TRBJ2-2): DTGVSQNPRHKITKRGQNVTFRCDPISEHNRLYWYRQTLGQGPEFLTYFQNEAQLEKSRLLSDRFSAERPKGSFSTLEIQRTEQGDSAMYLCASTRGGPRTGELFFGEGSRLTVL.

The gene calls are TRBV5-1 and TRBJ2-1; TRBD1 agrees at 8 bases. V was pared by 4 bases and J by 0 bases, with 6 bases of the junction left unmatched. There are 16 residues in the CDR3. Germline V gene data show CDR1 as SGHRS and CDR2 as YFSETQ. CDR3 residues: CASSIQGESSYNEQFF. The CDR3 region has the DNA TGCGCCAGCAGCATACAGGGGGAAAGCTCCTACAATGAGCAGTTCTTC.